The 30 T cell receptor beta chains given below trace back to one sample, sequenced in a study of graft-versus-host responses after intestinal transplantation. No cognate antigen is known for these TCRs. Sequencing was performed with immunoSEQ multiplex PCR; in TCRdb, only in-frame clones are kept and a portion is missing. The sample has about 130,000 clones, roughly 92% seen once. The sample in question was unstimulated CD4+ T cells sorted from spleen or lymph node cells, obtained before intestinal transplant. Receptors originate from a human donor who received an intestinal transplant.

The chain employs TRBV4-1 and TRBJ1-2; the D gene is possibly TRBD1 (5 bases). Germline CDR1 is MGHRA and CDR2 is YSYEKL. The CDR3 has 15 amino acids. Trimming removed 2 bases from V and 4 bases from J, with 14 bases in between. This chain's CDR3 is CASSQQAGSGYGYTF. The CDR3 region has the DNA TGCGCCAGCAGCCAACAGGCAGGGAGTGGCTATGGCTACACCTTC.

The chain carries TRBV6-1 and TRBJ2-2; no definite D call. The germline gives CDR1 MNHNS, CDR2 SASEGT. There are 14 residues in the CDR3. V was cut by 6 bases and J by 2 bases, with 10 bases left in between. In nucleotides, the CDR3 is TGTGCCAGCAGCCCCGGTGTAAACACCGGGGAGCTGTTTTTT. As protein: CASSPGVNTGELFF.

V gene TRBV7-3 combines with J gene TRBJ1-6; a weak D match, TRBD1 (6 bases). V was clipped by 3 bases and J by 7 bases, with 10 bases between them. Germline V gene sequence: CDR1 SGHTA, CDR2 FQGTGA. The CDR3 spans 14 residues. This CDR3 reads CASSFGQLNSPLHF. The CDR3 coding sequence is TGTGCCAGCAGCTTCGGACAGTTAAATTCACCCCTCCACTTT.

The chain couples TRBV6-1 to TRBJ1-2; D gene unclear. CDR1 and CDR2 from the germline V gene are MNHNS and SASEGT. Trimming left V 3 bases short and J 4 bases short, with 6 bases between. The CDR3 runs to 12 residues. DNA for the CDR3: TGTGCCAGCAGTGACCCGTCCTATGGCTACACCTTC. Residues: CASSDPSYGYTF.

The rearrangement uses TRBV2 and TRBJ2-7; TRBD1 matches 7 bases. The CDR3 sequence is 12 residues long. Germline CDR1 SNHLY, CDR2 FYNNEI. V lost 8 bases and J lost 3; bases outside the gene matches: 4. CDR3 coding DNA: TGTGCCAGCCGGACAGGCGGCTACGAGCAGTACTTC. Translation gives CASRTGGYEQYF.

The chain combines TRBV5-1 with TRBJ2-1, with 10 bases lining up with TRBD1. The V segment lost 4 bases and the J segment 5 bases; nucleotides outside the gene matches: 6. Germline V lookup: CDR1 SGHRS, CDR2 YFSETQ. The CDR3 has 15 residues. The CDR3 spells CASSHRGTGDNEQFF. CDR3 coding DNA: TGCGCCAGCAGCCACCGAGGGACAGGGGACAATGAGCAGTTCTTC.

V and J are TRBV10-2 and TRBJ2-5, with 7 nucleotides matching TRBD2. The V gene end was trimmed by 10 bases and the J gene end by 5 bases; junction bases not matched to a gene: 13. Per germline, CDR1 WSHSY and CDR2 SAAADI. The CDR3 length is 14 residues. CDR3 sequence (DNA): TGCGCCACAGGACTAGTAGGGTTGGGTGAGACCCAGTACTTC. This codes for CATGLVGLGETQYF.

The genes are TRBV5-1 and TRBJ1-4; a possible D gene is TRBD1 (6 bases). The V end lost 3 bases, the J end lost 0 bases, and 12 bases lay between the germline ends. There are 16 residues in the CDR3. Germline CDR1 reads SGHRS; CDR2 reads YFSETQ. The CDR3 loop reads CASSWGAGATNEKLFF. CDR3 DNA: TGCGCCAGCAGCTGGGGGGCGGGAGCAACTAATGAAAAACTGTTTTTT.

The chain carries TRBV6-5 and TRBJ2-7; D possibly corresponds to TRBD1 (6 bases). This CDR3 spans 13 amino acids. Trimming removed 6 bases at V and 0 bases at J, with 9 bases between. The germline CDR1 and CDR2 sequences are MNHEY and SVGAGI. DNA for the CDR3: TGTGCCAGCAGCAGGGACACCTCCTACGAGCAGTACTTC. This translates into CASSRDTSYEQYF.

V gene TRBV5-4 combines with J gene TRBJ2-5; D is tentatively TRBD1 or TRBD2 (6 bases each). V dropped 4 bases and J dropped 3 bases, with 19 bases sitting between them. CDR1 SGHNT and CDR2 YYREEE come from the germline V gene (reference sequence). This CDR3 comprises 16 residues. This chain's CDR3 is CASSDPRLGGKETQYF. CDR3 sequence (DNA): TGTGCCAGCAGCGACCCTAGGCTAGGGGGGAAAGAGACCCAGTACTTC.

The CDR3 reads CASSQPPPGQGPETQYF. For the CDR3, the DNA is TGTGCCAGCAGCCAACCCCCCCCGGGACAGGGGCCGGAGACCCAGTACTTC. J is TRBJ2-5 and V is TRBV4-2; 10 nucleotides agree with TRBD1. After removal of 2 bases from V and 5 bases from J, the junction contained 11 bases not matched to a gene. The CDR3 runs to 17 residues. CDR1 LGHNA and CDR2 YNFKEQ come from the germline V gene.

The V call is TRBV5-1, the J call TRBJ1-4; D is possibly TRBD1 (6 bases). The V end lost 3 bases, the J end lost 2 bases, and 11 bases lay between the germline ends. Germline V gene lookup returns CDR1 SGHRS and CDR2 YFSETQ. CDR3 length: 15 residues. This CDR3 reads CASSYTGTTNEKLFF. The CDR3 DNA reads TGCGCCAGCAGCTATACAGGGACGACTAATGAAAAACTGTTTTTT.

V gene TRBV6-5 combines with J gene TRBJ2-7; D perhaps matches TRBD1 (6 bases). Trimming shortened V by 6 bases and J by 3 bases, and 15 bases separated the two germline ends. CDR3 size: 14 residues. Germline values: CDR1 MNHEY, CDR2 SVGAGI. The chain's CDR3 is CASSPRLRGYEQYF. DNA for the CDR3: TGTGCCAGCAGCCCTCGACTCAGGGGCTACGAGCAGTACTTC.

The CDR3 region is CASSKETGAWNQPQHF. CDR3 nucleotide sequence: TGTGCCAGCAGCAAAGAGACGGGCGCTTGGAATCAGCCCCAGCATTTT. This chain links TRBV21-1 with TRBJ1-5. TRBV21-1 is a known pseudogene. The CDR3 is 16 amino acids.

The CDR3 DNA follows: TGTGCCAGCAGCTTAGGGGGGACAGGATTTTACCAGCCCCAGCATTTT. It encodes CASSLGGTGFYQPQHF. The chain has TRBV5-6 and TRBJ1-5; 8 bases agree with TRBD1. CDR3 size: 16 residues. The trim removed 2 bases at V and 7 bases at J, leaving 11 bases unmatched. Germline V CDR1 and CDR2: SGHDT, YYEEEE.

The CDR3: CASSLVSSYNEQFF. The CDR3 nucleotides read TGCGCCAGCAGCTTGGTTAGCTCCTACAATGAGCAGTTCTTC. The chain has TRBV5-1 and TRBJ2-1; D unresolved. The CDR3 totals 14 residues. Germline CDR1 SGHRS, CDR2 YFSETQ. Trimming shortened V by 0 bases and J by 0 bases, and 4 bases separated the two germline ends.

This clone came up once. V is TRBV29-1 and J is TRBJ1-2; the D gene is possibly TRBD1 (6 bases). Germline CDR1 reads SQVTM; CDR2 reads ANQGSEA. Between the trimmed V and J ends, which lost 7 bases and 5 bases, there was a span of 17 bases. This CDR3 is built from 13 residues. This CDR3 reads CSGGGGARYGYTF. The CDR3 DNA follows: TGCAGCGGGGGAGGGGGGGCGCGATATGGCTACACCTTC.

This chain's CDR3 is CASSYTRLAGSDTQYF. In nucleotides, the CDR3 is TGTGCCAGCAGTTACACGCGGCTAGCGGGGTCAGATACGCAGTATTTT. V gene TRBV6-6 combines with J gene TRBJ2-3; TRBD2 agrees at 9 bases. The CDR3 covers 16 residues. The V and J ends lost 2 bases and 4 bases, in that order; junction bases with no gene match: 7. Germline CDR1 and CDR2: MNHNY and SVGAGI (reference sequence).

This chain links TRBV6-1 with TRBJ2-7; 10 nucleotides align to TRBD2. The V and J ends lost 5 bases and 2 bases, in that order; junction bases with no gene match: 3. Germline V gene sequence: CDR1 MNHNS, CDR2 SASEGT. This CDR3 region has 14 residues. The CDR3 DNA sequence: TGTGCCAGCAGTCTAGCGGGGGTGGCCTACGAGCAGTACTTC. Translating gives CASSLAGVAYEQYF.

The V call is TRBV6-5, the J call TRBJ2-1; TRBD2 matches at 8 bases. The V and J ends lost 6 bases and 6 bases, in that order; junction bases with no gene match: 10. CDR1 and CDR2 (germline): MNHEY, SVGAGI. This CDR3 is built from 15 residues. The CDR3 loop reads CASSFTGLGGNEQFF. CDR3 DNA: TGTGCCAGCAGCTTTACGGGACTAGGCGGCAATGAGCAGTTCTTC.

This chain uses TRBV6-1 with TRBJ1-1; maybe TRBD1 (6 bases). The CDR3 covers 15 residues. V was trimmed by 7 bases and J by 3 bases, leaving 18 bases between them. Germline CDR1 MNHNS, CDR2 SASEGT. The DNA of the CDR3 is TGTGCCAGCAACGAAAAACAGGGTTTGCACACTGAAGCTTTCTTT. Its protein is CASNEKQGLHTEAFF.

This chain uses TRBV6-1 with TRBJ2-1, with D possibly matching TRBD1 (5 bases). Germline V gives CDR1 MNHNS, CDR2 SASEGT. Trimming cost V 7 bases and J 5 bases, with 12 bases left between them. This CDR3 region has 13 residues. CDR3 DNA sequence: TGTGCCAGCAATTACGACAGAAACAATGAGCAGTTCTTC. This gives the protein CASNYDRNNEQFF.

The chain carries TRBV7-2 and TRBJ2-3; D gene unclear. Per germline, CDR1 SGHTA and CDR2 FQGNSA. Trimming pared 1 base from V and 3 bases from J, leaving 5 bases between. This CDR3 is 13 amino acids long. The CDR3 here is CASSLVVTDTQYF. CDR3 coding DNA: TGTGCCAGCAGCTTAGTAGTGACAGATACGCAGTATTTT.

The chain uses TRBV27 and TRBJ1-2; D gene uncertain. The germline CDR1 and CDR2 sequences are MNHEY and SMNVEV (reference sequence). This CDR3 spans 13 amino acids. Between the trimmed V and J ends, which lost 1 base and 5 bases, there was a span of 8 bases. The CDR3, as DNA: TGTGCCAGCAGTTTATACCCCAATTATGGCTACACCTTC. This codes for CASSLYPNYGYTF.

The CDR3 DNA is TGCGCCAGCAGCCTCTCACCCGGGGGAAGTTTCTCCTACGAGCAGTACTTC. As protein: CASSLSPGGSFSYEQYF. V and J are TRBV4-1 and TRBJ2-7, with D perhaps TRBD2 (6 bases). The CDR3 is 17 residues long. The germline V gene encodes CDR1 MGHRA and CDR2 YSYEKL. Trimming shortened V by 4 bases and J by 0 bases, and 19 bases separated the two germline ends.

The chain uses TRBV11-2 and TRBJ2-7; TRBD1 aligns across 7 bases. CDR1 SGHAT and CDR2 FQNNGV come from the germline V gene. Trimming cost V 4 bases and J 11 bases; bases outside gene matches: 17. CDR3 length: 15 residues. CDR3 in amino acids: CASSYLLETGHGKYF. The CDR3, as DNA: TGTGCCAGCAGCTACCTCCTTGAGACAGGGCACGGAAAGTACTTC.

The genes are TRBV25-1 and TRBJ2-2; a possible D gene is TRBD2 (6 bases). The V gene's germline CDR1 is MGHDK and CDR2 SYGVNS. The CDR3 has 13 residues. V was cut by 6 bases and J by 5 bases, with 10 bases left in between. CDR3 sequence (DNA): TGTGCCAGCAGCGAGGAGGGGACCGGGGAGCTGTTTTTT. Its translation is CASSEEGTGELFF.

The chain uses TRBV18 and TRBJ2-1; 15 bases line up with TRBD2. This CDR3 is built from 17 residues. V lost 3 bases, J lost 5 bases, and 5 bases stayed unmatched. Germline CDR1 and CDR2: KGHSH and LQKENI. The CDR3 nucleotides are TGTGCCAGCTCACCTGGACTAGCGGGGGGGCCCCACAATGAGCAGTTCTTC. Protein: CASSPGLAGGPHNEQFF. Combining the CDR3 with reference TRBV18 and TRBJ2-1 gives the whole variable domain NAGVMQNPRHLVRRRGQEARLRCSPMKGHSHVYWYRQLPEEGLKFMVYLQKENIIDESGMPKERFSAEFPKEGPSILRIQQVVRGDSAAYFCASSPGLAGGPHNEQFFGPGTRLTVL.

The chain uses TRBV7-9 and TRBJ2-3; D could derive from TRBD1 or TRBD2 (5 bases each). Germline V lookup: CDR1 SEHNR, CDR2 FQNEAQ (reference sequence). The CDR3 totals 15 residues. V lost 1 base, J lost 8 bases, and 16 bases lay in between. The DNA for the CDR3 is TGTGCCAGCAGCTTAGGGGACGGCCTCGAAGGTACGCAGTATTTT. The encoded protein is CASSLGDGLEGTQYF.

The chain uses TRBV6-1 and TRBJ2-2; 7 positions match TRBD2. V was pared by 2 bases and J by 3 bases, with 3 bases of the junction left unmatched. The CDR3 runs 15 residues. Germline CDR1 and CDR2: MNHNS and SASEGT. The CDR3 DNA follows: TGTGCCAGCAGTGAATATGGGGGGGACACCGGGGAGCTGTTTTTT. Translation: CASSEYGGDTGELFF.